These 3 T cell receptor beta chains share one sample of origin, sequenced in a study of T cell changes during pregnancy in multiple sclerosis. TCRdb's table, derived via immunoSEQ multiplex PCR, lists solely in-frame clones and lacks some. The table shows roughly 80,000 clones, with approximately 89% occurring only once. Here the sequenced sample was peripheral blood, taken before pregnancy. These TCRs come from a female donor with multiple sclerosis, enrolled in a pregnancy study.

The rearrangement joins TRBV5-1 to TRBJ2-3; 11 bases fit TRBD1. This CDR3 contains 15 residues. Germline V CDR1 and CDR2: SGHRS, YFSETQ. Trimming at V came to 3 bases and at J to 5 bases, leaving 5 bases not matched to a gene. CDR3 sequence: CASSSGQGAEDTQYF. The DNA of the CDR3 is TGCGCCAGCAGCTCCGGACAGGGGGCCGAAGATACGCAGTATTTT.

This rearrangement joins TRBV7-6 to TRBJ2-2; 8 bases are a match to TRBD2. Germline CDR1 reads SGHVS; CDR2 reads FNYEAQ. The CDR3 has 17 amino acids. V was clipped by 5 bases and J by 4 bases; unmatched bases: 12. This CDR3 reads CASSPSSHSGATGELFF. CDR3 coding DNA: TGTGCCAGCAGCCCGTCAAGCCATAGCGGGGCCACCGGGGAGCTGTTTTTT.

The J gene is TRBJ2-2, the V gene TRBV30; maybe TRBD2 (5 bases). Germline CDR1 is GTSNPN and CDR2 is SVGIG (reference sequence). V was shortened by 4 bases and J by 7 bases, with 16 bases between the two germline ends. There are 14 residues in the CDR3. The DNA of the CDR3 is TGTGCCTGGAACTACTATCGGGGTTTCGGGGAGCTGTTTTTT. Protein sequence: CAWNYYRGFGELFF.